Listed below are T cell receptor beta chains from one sample, sequenced in a study of cytomegalovirus exposure and HLA in healthy donors. Produced via immunoSEQ multiplex PCR; TCRdb's table is partial and in-frame only. This sample carries 150,000 to 200,000 clones, around 80% of them seen once, and the ten largest clones take roughly 0.82%. Sequenced: PBMCs. The receptors shown here come from a female donor in good health and CMV-seronegative. Both conserved end residues are part of each CDR3. The order of the fields is D gene, V gene, clone size, J gene, CDR3 length, CDR3 protein, CDR3 DNA. D genes are given only for firm matches. Rows give clone size only sometimes, using once, few, many, or a class for an expanded clone.

d_call: -; v_call: TRBV7-9; clone_size: once; j_call: TRBJ1-5; cdr3_length: 13; cdr3_aa: CASSLQPNQPQHF; cdr3_nt: TGTGCCAGCAGTCTACAGCCCAATCAGCCCCAGCATTTT
d_call: -; v_call: TRBV4-3; clone_size: -; j_call: TRBJ2-3; cdr3_length: 16; cdr3_aa: CASSQVSLASRDTQYF; cdr3_nt: TGCGCCAGCAGCCAAGTATCGCTAGCGTCTCGAGATACGCAGTATTTT
d_call: -; v_call: TRBV5-6; clone_size: -; j_call: TRBJ2-5; cdr3_length: 16; cdr3_aa: CASSLRSGRYQETQYF; cdr3_nt: TGTGCCAGCAGCTTGCGCAGCGGGCGTTACCAAGAGACCCAGTACTTC
d_call: TRBD2; v_call: TRBV7-9; clone_size: few; j_call: TRBJ2-7; cdr3_length: 14; cdr3_aa: CASSSFGTSNEQYF; cdr3_nt: TGTGCCAGCAGTTCGTTCGGGACTAGTAACGAGCAGTACTTC
d_call: TRBD2; v_call: TRBV28; clone_size: -; j_call: TRBJ2-5; cdr3_length: 16; cdr3_aa: CASSLGIAGVWETQYF; cdr3_nt: TGTGCCAGCAGTTTAGGGATAGCGGGAGTATGGGAGACTCAGTACTTC
d_call: TRBD2; v_call: TRBV7-2; clone_size: -; j_call: TRBJ2-3; cdr3_length: 14; cdr3_aa: CASREAGGPDTQYF; cdr3_nt: TGTGCCAGCAGGGAAGCGGGGGGGCCGGATACGCAGTATTTT
d_call: TRBD1; v_call: TRBV28; clone_size: -; j_call: TRBJ1-5; cdr3_length: 15; cdr3_aa: CASSLGTGGFQPQHF; cdr3_nt: TGTGCCAGCAGTTTGGGGACAGGGGGATTTCAGCCCCAGCATTTT
d_call: TRBD1; v_call: TRBV4-3; clone_size: -; j_call: TRBJ1-5; cdr3_length: 16; cdr3_aa: CASSQEAGGGNQPQHF; cdr3_nt: TGCGCCAGCAGCCAAGAGGCAGGGGGCGGCAATCAGCCCCAGCATTTT
d_call: TRBD1; v_call: TRBV19; clone_size: once; j_call: TRBJ1-2; cdr3_length: 15; cdr3_aa: CASTTTGVLDYGYTF; cdr3_nt: TGTGCCAGTACCACGACAGGGGTACTAGACTATGGCTACACCTTC
d_call: TRBD2; v_call: TRBV6-4; clone_size: once; j_call: TRBJ2-7; cdr3_length: 15; cdr3_aa: CASSPGLAGAQEQYF; cdr3_nt: TGTGCCAGCAGCCCCGGACTAGCGGGAGCACAAGAGCAGTACTTC
d_call: TRBD2; v_call: TRBV7-6; clone_size: -; j_call: TRBJ2-1; cdr3_length: 17; cdr3_aa: CASSLGAAGARGNEQFF; cdr3_nt: TGTGCCAGCAGCTTGGGGGCAGCGGGGGCCCGGGGGAATGAGCAGTTCTTC
d_call: -; v_call: TRBV4-1; clone_size: -; j_call: TRBJ2-7; cdr3_length: 19; cdr3_aa: CASSQVVWPGQDSPYEQYF; cdr3_nt: TGCGCCAGCAGCCAAGTTGTTTGGCCCGGGCAGGACAGCCCCTACGAGCAGTACTTC
d_call: TRBD2; v_call: TRBV7-3; clone_size: -; j_call: TRBJ2-1; cdr3_length: 16; cdr3_aa: CASSLNLAGERNSPFF; cdr3_nt: TGTGCCAGCAGCTTAAATTTGGCGGGGGAGAGAAACAGTCCGTTCTTC
d_call: TRBD2; v_call: TRBV18; clone_size: few; j_call: TRBJ2-7; cdr3_length: 17; cdr3_aa: CASSPGTSGIISYEQYF; cdr3_nt: TGTGCCAGCTCACCTGGGACTAGCGGGATAATCTCCTACGAGCAGTACTTC
d_call: TRBD1; v_call: TRBV7-9; clone_size: -; j_call: TRBJ2-1; cdr3_length: 15; cdr3_aa: CASGIRDRGLDEQFF; cdr3_nt: TGTGCCAGCGGGATCCGGGACAGGGGGCTCGATGAGCAGTTCTTC
d_call: -; v_call: TRBV29-1; clone_size: few; j_call: TRBJ2-6; cdr3_length: 16; cdr3_aa: CSAASTGRSGANGLTF; cdr3_nt: TGCAGCGCGGCCTCGACAGGCCGCTCTGGGGCCAACGGCCTGACTTTC
d_call: -; v_call: TRBV4-1; clone_size: -; j_call: TRBJ2-1; cdr3_length: 15; cdr3_aa: CASSQPTGSYNEQFF; cdr3_nt: TGCGCCAGCAGCCAACCGACAGGTTCCTACAATGAGCAGTTCTTC
d_call: TRBD1; v_call: TRBV6-5; clone_size: -; j_call: TRBJ1-5; cdr3_length: 13; cdr3_aa: CASRGQGTQPQHF; cdr3_nt: TGTGCCAGCAGGGGACAGGGCACTCAGCCCCAGCATTTT